One sample yielded the 23 T cell receptor beta chains listed below, sequenced in a study of T cells in localized non-small cell lung cancer. The method was immunoSEQ multiplex PCR; TCRdb's version includes in-frame clones alone and lacks a portion of them. The sample lists more than 100,000 clones, approximately 88% occurring once. The sequenced sample was peripheral blood, obtained before any cancer treatment. Receptors originate from a female donor older than 55 with stage I lung adenocarcinoma.

The chain uses TRBV7-9 and TRBJ2-7; TRBD2 agrees at 11 bases. In germline, CDR1 is SEHNR, CDR2 FQNEAQ (reference sequence). Trimming cost V 5 bases and J 3 bases; bases outside gene matches: 9. The CDR3 runs to 16 residues. The DNA of the CDR3 is TGTGCCAGCAGCCCAACGGGACTAGCGGCCGACTACGAGCAGTACTTC. The encoded protein is CASSPTGLAADYEQYF. Variable domain in full (rest from reference TRBV7-9 and TRBJ2-7): DTGVSQNPRHKITKRGQNVTFRCDPISEHNRLYWYRQTLGQGPEFLTYFQNEAQLEKSRLLSDRFSAERPKGSFSTLEIQRTEQGDSAMYLCASSPTGLAADYEQYFGPGTRLTVT.

The gene calls are TRBV20-1 and TRBJ1-1; 7 bases agree with TRBD1. Trimming cost V 6 bases and J 3 bases; bases outside gene matches: 1. Germline CDR1 reads DFQATT; CDR2 reads SNEGSKA (reference sequence). The CDR3 runs 11 residues. In DNA, the CDR3 is TGCAGTGCCACAGGGGACACTGAAGCTTTCTTT. It translates to CSATGDTEAFF.

In nucleotides, the CDR3 is TGTGCCAGTAGTTTCCGGGTAGAACCCTACGAGCAGTACTTC. It is translated as CASSFRVEPYEQYF. The chain carries TRBV19 and TRBJ2-7; D remains unclear. This CDR3 has 14 residues. CDR1 and CDR2 (germline): LNHDA, SQIVND (reference sequence). V gave up 5 bases and J gave up 2 bases, with 13 bases separating them.

V gene TRBV29-1 combines with J gene TRBJ2-4, with D possibly being TRBD1 or TRBD2 (5 bases each). Trimming cost V 2 bases and J 5 bases, with 13 bases left between them. The germline V gene encodes CDR1 SQVTM and CDR2 ANQGSEA. This CDR3 has 14 residues. The CDR3 DNA follows: TGCAGCGTTGAACCCTGGGGCGGGCAAAACATTCAGTACTTC. It specifies CSVEPWGGQNIQYF.

The chain combines TRBV6-5 with TRBJ2-3; D is perhaps TRBD1 (6 bases). With 6 bases removed from V and 6 bases from J, the gap between germline ends came to 10 bases. Germline CDR1 reads MNHEY; CDR2 reads SVGAGI. The CDR3 is made up of 12 amino acids. The CDR3 coding sequence is TGTGCCAGCAGCACAGGGTTGGATACGCAGTATTTT. Translating gives CASSTGLDTQYF.

V gene TRBV25-1 combines with J gene TRBJ2-7; TRBD1 might be the D (10 bases). In germline, CDR1 is MGHDK, CDR2 SYGVNS. The length of the CDR3 is 17 residues. V was clipped by 3 bases and J by 8 bases, with 26 bases between them. CDR3 loop: CASSDPRQGAGGMKQYF. The CDR3 DNA reads as TGTGCCAGCAGTGACCCCCGACAGGGGGCGGGAGGGATGAAGCAGTACTTC.

V and J are TRBV10-3 and TRBJ2-7; D unclear. Germline V CDR1 and CDR2: ENHRY, SYGVKD. The CDR3 contains 14 residues. The ends were cut back, 8 bases at V and 0 bases at J, with 14 bases in the middle. The DNA of the CDR3 is TGTGCCATCGGGCTCTCGCCCCTCTCCTACGAGCAGTACTTC. Protein: CAIGLSPLSYEQYF.

V gene TRBV12-5 combines with J gene TRBJ2-1; D gene ambiguous. V was shortened by 7 bases and J by 10 bases, with 17 bases between the two germline ends. The CDR3 totals 13 residues. Germline V gives CDR1 LGHNT, CDR2 FRNRAP. CDR3 nucleotide sequence: TGTGCTAGTGTCCTGGACCCTTCTCCAGAGCAGTTCTTC. Its protein product is CASVLDPSPEQFF.

The CDR3 nucleotides read TGCGCCAGCAGCTTGGATCTACGCACTAATGAGCAGTTCTTC. Translated, it gives CASSLDLRTNEQFF. The rearrangement joins TRBV5-1 to TRBJ2-1; unclear D gene. CDR3 length equals 14 residues. Trimming removed 0 bases at V and 7 bases at J, with 11 bases between. CDR1 is SGHRS and CDR2 is YFSETQ in the germline V gene. Complete variable domain (other parts from reference TRBV5-1 and TRBJ2-1): KAGVTQTPRYLIKTRGQQVTLSCSPISGHRSVSWYQQTPGQGLQFLFEYFSETQRNKGNFPGRFSGRQFSNSRSEMNVSTLELGDSALYLCASSLDLRTNEQFFGPGTRLTVL.

In its sample, this clone was seen a few times. The V call is TRBV7-3, the J call TRBJ2-2, with a possible D match to TRBD2 (5 bases). The length of the CDR3 is 14 residues. Trimming shortened V by 7 bases and J by 1 base, and 10 bases separated the two germline ends. Germline CDR1 and CDR2: SGHTA and FQGTGA. In DNA, the CDR3 is TGTGCCAGCACGGAAGGAGGGAACACCGGGGAGCTGTTTTTT. Its translation: CASTEGGNTGELFF. The full variable domain, its missing parts supplied by reference TRBV7-3 and TRBJ2-2, is GAGVSQTPSNKVTEKGKYVELRCDPISGHTALYWYRQSLGQGPEFLIYFQGTGAADDSGLPNDRFFAVRPEGSVSTLKIQRTERGDSAVYLCASTEGGNTGELFFGEGSRLTVL.

The CDR3 protein is CASSLDPQGWGYTF. CDR3 DNA: TGTGCCAGCAGCTTAGACCCCCAGGGTTGGGGCTACACCTTC. V is TRBV11-2 and J is TRBJ1-2; D is perhaps TRBD1 (5 bases). The CDR3 totals 14 residues. The V gene's germline CDR1 is SGHAT and CDR2 FQNNGV. Between the trimmed V and J ends, which lost 0 bases and 8 bases, there was a span of 13 bases. Variable domain in full (rest from reference TRBV11-2 and TRBJ1-2): EAGVAQSPRYKIIEKRQSVAFWCNPISGHATLYWYQQILGQGPKLLIQFQNNGVVDDSQLPKDRFSAERLKGVDSTLKIQPAKLEDSAVYLCASSLDPQGWGYTFGSGTRLTVV.

The chain couples TRBV7-9 to TRBJ1-1; D is undetermined. Trimming shortened V by 2 bases and J by 3 bases, and 10 bases separated the two germline ends. The CDR3 totals 14 residues. Germline-derived CDR1 and CDR2 are SEHNR and FQNEAQ (reference sequence). The CDR3 DNA is TGTGCCAGCAGCTTATTGGTCGGGGACACTGAAGCTTTCTTT. Encoded protein: CASSLLVGDTEAFF. The whole variable domain, remainder taken from reference TRBV7-9 and TRBJ1-1, is DTGVSQNPRHKITKRGQNVTFRCDPISEHNRLYWYRQTLGQGPEFLTYFQNEAQLEKSRLLSDRFSAERPKGSFSTLEIQRTEQGDSAMYLCASSLLVGDTEAFFGQGTRLTVV.

The chain carries TRBV5-1 and TRBJ1-1; 9 bases are a match to TRBD1. Germline V gene data show CDR1 as SGHRS and CDR2 as YFSETQ. The CDR3 spans 14 residues. Trimming removed 0 bases from V and 4 bases from J; junction bases left unmatched: 1. The CDR3 is CASSLEQGATEAFF. As DNA, the CDR3 is TGCGCCAGCAGCTTGGAACAGGGGGCCACTGAAGCTTTCTTT.

The chain recombines TRBV21-1 with TRBJ2-1; no check of the table's D call, TRBD1, against the DNA was made. TRBV21-1 is recorded as a pseudogene. This CDR3 has 16 amino acids. CDR3 bases: TGTGCCAGCATCCTAAAGGGGCCGAGGTGGGGCAATGAGCAGTTCTTC. It specifies CASILKGPRWGNEQFF.

This chain links TRBV27 with TRBJ2-7; D may be TRBD1 (5 bases). CDR3 length: 13 residues. CDR1 and CDR2 (germline): MNHEY, SMNVEV (reference sequence). Trimming took 6 bases from V and 5 from J, leaving 14 bases between them. In nucleotides, the CDR3 is TGTGCCAGCAGGGGCCGGCAGGGTAACGAGCAGTACTTC. Its translation: CASRGRQGNEQYF.

With regard to this clone: Other DNA sequences in this specimen translate into the identical CDR3. CDR3 sequence reads: CASSLGSPDTQYF. The CDR3 bases are TGCGCCAGCAGCTTGGGGTCCCCAGATACGCAGTATTTT. V and J are TRBV5-1 and TRBJ2-3; D remains ambiguous. The V end was cut by 0 bases, the J end by 4 bases, with 6 bases between. The CDR3 loop spans 13 amino acids. CDR1 and CDR2 (germline): SGHRS, YFSETQ.

This chain connects TRBV25-1 to TRBJ1-2, with 10 bases matching TRBD1. CDR3 length: 15 residues. The ends lost 1 base at V and 8 bases at J; junction bases unmatched: 7. The germline V gene encodes CDR1 MGHDK and CDR2 SYGVNS. The DNA of the CDR3 is TGTGCCAGCAGTGAATGGCTGGGACAGGGGCGCGGCTACACCTTC. Translated, it gives CASSEWLGQGRGYTF.

The rearrangement uses TRBV7-9 and TRBJ2-7; 9 nucleotides match TRBD1. This CDR3 contains 16 residues. The trim removed 4 bases at V and 6 bases at J, leaving 13 bases unmatched. Germline lookup yields CDR1 SEHNR and CDR2 FQNEAQ (reference sequence). The CDR3: CASSSPPGQGLSEQYF. The DNA of the CDR3 is TGTGCCAGCAGCTCGCCCCCGGGACAGGGTCTCTCCGAGCAGTACTTC.

J is TRBJ2-3 and V is TRBV6-5, with D unclear. CDR3 length: 14 residues. The V end was cut by 1 base, the J end by 3 bases, with 8 bases between. Germline V lookup: CDR1 MNHEY, CDR2 SVGAGI. This chain's CDR3 is CASSYFGTTDTQYF. For the CDR3, the DNA is TGTGCCAGCAGTTACTTTGGTACAACAGATACGCAGTATTTT.

This clone occurred once. This chain joins TRBV29-1 and TRBJ2-1, with no clear D. This CDR3 has 13 residues. From germline, CDR1 is SQVTM and CDR2 ANQGSEA. Trimming pared 0 bases from V and 7 bases from J, leaving 10 bases between. The DNA for the CDR3 is TGCAGCGTTGAAGATTGGGCCGGGAATGAGCAGTTCTTC. Its protein product is CSVEDWAGNEQFF.

The V gene is TRBV5-6, the J gene TRBJ1-4; 9 bases are a match to TRBD1. The ends lost 4 bases at V and 2 bases at J; junction bases unmatched: 9. CDR1 is SGHDT and CDR2 is YYEEEE in the germline V gene. The CDR3 extends over 17 amino acids. The DNA of the CDR3 is TGTGCCAGCAGCGTCGGTATGGGACAGGGCACTAATGAAAAACTGTTTTTT. As protein: CASSVGMGQGTNEKLFF.

V is TRBV29-1 and J is TRBJ1-2, with a weak D call TRBD1 (5 bases). V gave up 4 bases and J gave up 4 bases, with 10 bases separating them. The CDR3 loop spans 12 amino acids. CDR1 SQVTM and CDR2 ANQGSEA come from the germline V gene. CDR3 residues: CSVVQGTYGYTF. CDR3 nucleotide sequence: TGCAGCGTTGTTCAGGGAACCTATGGCTACACCTTC.

The rearrangement joins TRBV28 to TRBJ2-6; 7 positions agree with TRBD2. The CDR3 has 15 residues. V lost 2 bases, J lost 2 bases, and 0 bases stayed unmatched. CDR1 is MDHEN, CDR2 SYDVKM, per germline. CDR3 residues: CASSLAGAGANVLTF. CDR3 nucleotide sequence: TGTGCCAGCAGTTTAGCGGGGGCTGGGGCCAACGTCCTGACTTTC. The whole variable domain, remainder taken from reference TRBV28 and TRBJ2-6, is DVKVTQSSRYLVKRTGEKVFLECVQDMDHENMFWYRQDPGLGLRLIYFSYDVKMKEKGDIPEGYSVSREKKERFSLILESASTNQTSMYLCASSLAGAGANVLTFGAGSRLTVL.